Presented here are 7 T cell receptor beta chains from one specimen sequenced in a study of response to subunit inactivated influenza vaccine. TCRdb re-called the RT-PCR reads through MiXCR, storing one row per CDR3 protein. The data show 600,000 to 850,000 distinct CDR3 sequences, 12% to 15% seen once. The starting material was PBMCs from blood, obtained about 14 days before vaccination. These receptors were taken from a man aged 50-59 years who received an inactivated influenza vaccine.

The rearrangement uses TRBV7-2 and TRBJ2-5; D is perhaps TRBD2 (6 bases). In germline, CDR1 is SGHTA, CDR2 FQGNSA. The CDR3 extends over 15 amino acids. Trimming removed 5 bases at V and 5 bases at J, with 18 bases between. The CDR3 sequence is CASSGVGLGGETQYF. The CDR3 coding sequence is TGTGCCAGCAGCGGGGTTGGCTTAGGAGGGGAGACCCAGTACTTC.

This chain uses TRBV10-3 with TRBJ2-3; D gene unclear. The CDR3 is 14 amino acids. Between the trimmed V and J ends, which lost 7 bases and 6 bases, there was a span of 17 bases. CDR1 is ENHRY and CDR2 is SYGVKD in the germline V gene. The CDR3 reads CAITTGPLGDTQYF. CDR3 nucleotide sequence: TGTGCCATCACCACCGGGCCCCTTGGGGATACGCAGTATTTT.

V gene TRBV20-1 combines with J gene TRBJ2-2; D may match TRBD1 or TRBD2 (6 bases each). This CDR3 spans 15 amino acids. The ends were cut back, 5 bases at V and 4 bases at J, with 17 bases in the middle. Germline V gene data show CDR1 as DFQATT and CDR2 as SNEGSKA (reference sequence). CDR3 region: CSAPSRGPVTGELFF. Written as DNA, the CDR3 is TGCAGTGCTCCAAGCCGGGGGCCGGTCACCGGGGAGCTGTTTTTT.

This clonotype was observed a few times. The chain has TRBV6-2 or TRBV6-3 and TRBJ2-1; D gene uncertain. The V end lost 2 bases, the J end lost 5 bases, and 7 bases lay between the germline ends. The CDR3 covers 13 residues. The germline gives CDR1 MNHEY, CDR2 SVGEGT. In DNA, the CDR3 is TGTGCCAGCAGTTACAACGAGAACAATGAGCAGTTCTTC. As protein: CASSYNENNEQFF.

This clonotype was seen a few times. The chain combines TRBV15 with TRBJ1-1; D possibly corresponds to TRBD1 (6 bases). V was shortened by 0 bases and J by 5 bases, with 7 bases between the two germline ends. The CDR3 runs 13 residues. Germline values: CDR1 LNHNV, CDR2 YYDKDF (reference sequence). CDR3 nucleotide sequence: TGTGCCACCAGCAGAGAAGGGGGGACTGAAGCTTTCTTT. It encodes CATSREGGTEAFF.

This clonotype appeared many times. The gene calls are TRBV12-3 or TRBV12-4 and TRBJ1-1, with D hard to call. The CDR3 spans 14 residues. Trimming stripped 1 base from V and 2 bases from J, with 8 bases between. The CDR3 nucleotides are TGTGCCAGCAGTTTAGAAACAAGTAACACTGAAGCTTTCTTT. Encoded protein: CASSLETSNTEAFF.

This clonotype came up a few times. This sequence joins TRBV5-1 and TRBJ2-1; D ambiguous. This CDR3 region has 13 residues. Germline V CDR1 and CDR2: SGHRS, YFSETQ. Trimming left V 0 bases short and J 5 bases short, with 6 bases between. The CDR3 protein is CASSLDQNNEQFF. CDR3 sequence (DNA): TGCGCCAGCAGCTTGGACCAAAACAATGAGCAGTTCTTC.